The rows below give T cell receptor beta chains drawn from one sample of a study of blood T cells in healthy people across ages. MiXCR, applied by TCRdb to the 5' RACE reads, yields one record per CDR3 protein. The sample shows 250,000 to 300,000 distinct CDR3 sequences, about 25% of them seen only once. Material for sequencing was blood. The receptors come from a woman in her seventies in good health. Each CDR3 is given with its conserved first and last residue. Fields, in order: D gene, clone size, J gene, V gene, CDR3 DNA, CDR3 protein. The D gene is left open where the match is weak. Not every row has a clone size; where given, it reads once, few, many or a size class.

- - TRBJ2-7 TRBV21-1 TGTGCCAGCAACTCACTGGGGGGACAGGGGGCCTACGAGCAGTACTTC CASNSLGGQGAYEQYF
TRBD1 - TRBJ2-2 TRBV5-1 TGCGCCAGCAGCCTGGGACAGACGAACACCGGGGAGCTGTTTTTT CASSLGQTNTGELFF
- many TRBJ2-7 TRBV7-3 TGTGCCAGCAGCGCGCAGCCCCCCTACGAGCAGTACTTC CASSAQPPYEQYF
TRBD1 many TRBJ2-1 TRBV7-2 TGTGCCAGCAGCTTAGTTGGGACAGGGGGCAATGAGCAGTTCTTC CASSLVGTGGNEQFF
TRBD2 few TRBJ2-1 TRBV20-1 TGCAGTGTGCCCCCTGCTAGCGGGAGTTGGAATGAGCAGTTCTTC CSVPPASGSWNEQFF
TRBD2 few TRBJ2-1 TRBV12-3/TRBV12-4 TGTGCCAGCAGTTATGTAGCGGGAGTCGAGCAGTTCTTC CASSYVAGVEQFF
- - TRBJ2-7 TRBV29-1 TGCAGCGTTCGACCGGGAGAGAATTACGAGCAGTACTTC CSVRPGENYEQYF
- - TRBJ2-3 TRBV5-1 TGCGCCAGCAGCCTGGACAGCGGCAGCACAGATACGCAGTATTTT CASSLDSGSTDTQYF
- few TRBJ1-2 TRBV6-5 TGTGCCAGCAGTTACTTTAAGGGCCCCCATGGCTACACCTTC CASSYFKGPHGYTF
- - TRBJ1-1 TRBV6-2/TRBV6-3 TGTGCCAGCAGCTTGGGACGTATGAACACTGACGCTTTCTTT CASSLGRMNTDAFF
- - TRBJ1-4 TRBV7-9 TGTGCCAGCAGCCCTACGACCCTGGGACGGGAAAAACTGTTTTTT CASSPTTLGREKLFF
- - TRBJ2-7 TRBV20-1 TGCAGTGCCCCGACTAGTAATCCTCTCGAGCAGTACTTC CSAPTSNPLEQYF
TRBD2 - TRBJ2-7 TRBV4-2 TGTGCCAGCAGCCAAGATCTAGGACTAGCGGCCAATGAGCAGTACTTC CASSQDLGLAANEQYF
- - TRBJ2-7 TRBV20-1 TGCAGTGCTAGGAGTCATTTCTACGAGCAGTACTTC CSARSHFYEQYF
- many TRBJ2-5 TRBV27 TGTGCCAGCAGTACACGGACGGGGAAGACCCAGTACTTC CASSTRTGKTQYF